Each of the 18 T cell receptor beta chains below was sequenced from the same sample in a study of metastatic and nonmetastatic thyroid tumors. Via MiXCR, TCRdb re-called the PCR reads. The sample lists tens of thousands of clones; about an eighth were seen once. Treatment of any kind had been given to no patient before thyroid surgery. The sample taken for sequencing was blood. The receptor set was obtained from a female donor with papillary thyroid cancer or a benign thyroid nodule (not recorded which). Some clones in this sample may be carry-over from other donors' samples.

This clone occurred many times. The V call is TRBV10-3, the J call TRBJ2-1, with 10 bases matching TRBD2. The CDR3 runs to 13 residues. Germline values: CDR1 ENHRY, CDR2 SYGVKD. J was trimmed by 5 bases and V by 7 bases; bases with no gene match: 2. CDR3 region: CAITGTSDNEQFF. As DNA, the CDR3 is TGTGCCATCACCGGGACTAGCGACAATGAGCAGTTCTTC.

At least ten counts were recorded for this clone. V usage is TRBV5-1 and J usage is TRBJ2-1, with 10 bases identical to TRBD2. V lost 0 bases, J lost 8 bases, and 5 bases stayed unmatched. The CDR3 covers 15 residues. CDR1 is SGHRS and CDR2 is YFSETQ in the germline V gene. This CDR3 is CASSLVTSGNDEQFF. For the CDR3, the DNA is TGCGCCAGCAGCTTGGTTACTAGCGGGAACGATGAGCAGTTCTTC.

This clone was counted ten times or more. J is TRBJ1-1 and V is TRBV9; 7 positions match TRBD1. This CDR3 has 15 residues. Germline-derived CDR1 and CDR2 are SGDLS and YYNGEE. Trimming removed 7 bases from V and 0 bases from J; junction bases left unmatched: 9. The CDR3 DNA follows: TGTGCCAGCCGTCGGGACAGTTTAATGAACACTGAAGCTTTCTTT. This codes for CASRRDSLMNTEAFF. The whole variable domain, filled in from reference TRBV9 and TRBJ1-1, reads DSGVTQTPKHLITATGQRVTLRCSPRSGDLSVYWYQQSLDQGLQFLIQYYNGEERAKGNILERFSAQQFPDLHSELNLSSLELGDSALYFCASRRDSLMNTEAFFGQGTRLTVV.

In its sample, this clone was seen many times. V usage is TRBV13 and J usage is TRBJ2-5; 12 nucleotides match TRBD2. The V segment lost 5 bases and the J segment 4 bases; nucleotides outside the gene matches: 5. This CDR3 spans 15 amino acids. Per the germline V gene, CDR1 is PRHDT and CDR2 is FYEKMQ (reference sequence). The CDR3 spells CASSRLAGDPETQYF. The CDR3 DNA sequence: TGTGCCAGCAGCCGACTAGCGGGAGACCCAGAGACCCAGTACTTC. Together with reference TRBV13 and TRBJ2-5, the CDR3 gives the full variable domain: AAGVIQSPRHLIKEKRETATLKCYPIPRHDTVYWYQQGPGQDPQFLISFYEKMQSDKGSIPDRFSAQQFSDYHSELNMSSLELGDSALYFCASSRLAGDPETQYFGPGTRLLVL.

Ten or more counts support this clone. This chain connects TRBV7-2 to TRBJ2-2; D remains ambiguous. CDR1 is SGHTA and CDR2 is FQGNSA in the germline V gene. Between the trimmed V and J ends, which lost 0 bases and 3 bases, there was a span of 2 bases. The CDR3 sequence is 13 residues long. CDR3 coding DNA: TGTGCCAGCAGCTTAGCCTACACCGGGGAGCTGTTTTTT. Translating gives CASSLAYTGELFF.

The chain uses TRBV28 and TRBJ2-2; 11 bases line up with TRBD2. CDR3 length: 16 residues. V was pared by 6 bases and J by 2 bases, with 5 bases of the junction left unmatched. Germline V CDR1 and CDR2: MDHEN, SYDVKM. CDR3 coding DNA: TGTGCCAGCAGCCTCGGGACTAGCGGAAACACCGGGGAGCTGTTTTTT. This gives the protein CASSLGTSGNTGELFF.

The table lists this clone with many counts. The V call is TRBV19, the J call TRBJ1-2, with D possibly being TRBD1 (6 bases). The CDR3 runs to 13 residues. Trimming took 5 bases from V and 12 from J, leaving 19 bases between them. Germline V gene data show CDR1 as LNHDA and CDR2 as SQIVND (reference sequence). The CDR3 nucleotides are TGTGCCAGTAGTCACAACCTCCGACAGGCCCACACCTTC. This translates into CASSHNLRQAHTF.

This chain joins TRBV5-8 and TRBJ2-7, with D uncertain. The germline gives CDR1 SGHTS, CDR2 YDEGEE. The ends were cut back, 0 bases at V and 4 bases at J, with 14 bases in the middle. The CDR3 runs 15 residues. CDR3: CASSLGQFFGYEQYF. The DNA of the CDR3 is TGTGCCAGCAGCTTGGGGCAGTTCTTTGGGTACGAGCAGTACTTC.

This clone was detected ten times or more. The CDR3 protein is CASSQGRGRGGTEAFF. For the CDR3, the DNA is TGTGCCAGCAGCCAAGGGAGGGGCAGGGGGGGGACTGAAGCTTTCTTT. The genes are TRBV3-1 and TRBJ1-1, with TRBD1 matching over 7 bases. The ends lost 1 base at V and 5 bases at J; junction bases unmatched: 10. The length of the CDR3 is 16 residues. Germline CDR1 reads LGHDT; CDR2 reads YNNKEL (reference sequence). Combining the CDR3 with reference TRBV3-1 and TRBJ1-1 gives the whole variable domain DTAVSQTPKYLVTQMGNDKSIKCEQNLGHDTMYWYKQDSKKFLKIMFSYNNKELIINETVPNRFSPKSPDKAHLNLHINSLELGDSAVYFCASSQGRGRGGTEAFFGQGTRLTVV.

This clone showed up many times. V gene TRBV9 combines with J gene TRBJ2-3, with D possibly being TRBD1 (5 bases). This CDR3 is built from 12 residues. V was shortened by 1 base and J by 6 bases, with 6 bases between the two germline ends. The germline V gene has CDR1 SGDLS and CDR2 YYNGEE. For the CDR3, the DNA is TGTGCCAGCAGCGTAAAGGGGGATACGCAGTATTTT. This encodes CASSVKGDTQYF.

This clone is a singleton in its sample. The V and J genes are TRBV20-1 and TRBJ2-7; D possibly corresponds to TRBD2 (6 bases). Per the germline V gene, CDR1 is DFQATT and CDR2 is SNEGSKA (reference sequence). This CDR3 comprises 12 residues. Trimming took off 0 bases at V and 6 bases at J, with 9 bases between the two ends. CDR3 sequence reads: CSAREAGGEQYF. The CDR3 region has the DNA TGCAGTGCTAGAGAAGCCGGGGGCGAGCAGTACTTC.

This clone is medium-sized. The chain couples TRBV24-1 to TRBJ2-7; 7 nucleotides line up with TRBD1. V trimming: 6 bases; J trimming: 1 base; junction bases outside the gene matches: 8. There are 15 residues in the CDR3. In germline, CDR1 is KGHDR, CDR2 SFDVKD. This chain's CDR3 is CATSWSDRVSYEQYF. In nucleotides, the CDR3 is TGTGCCACCAGTTGGAGCGACAGGGTGTCCTACGAGCAGTACTTC.

This clone was detected ten times or more. The V and J genes are TRBV3-1 and TRBJ2-3, with D maybe TRBD1 (6 bases). V dropped 4 bases and J dropped 6 bases, with 14 bases sitting between them. Germline CDR1 and CDR2: LGHDT and YNNKEL (reference sequence). The CDR3 extends over 14 amino acids. The CDR3 region has the DNA TGTGCCAGCAGCCTGGGGGCAGAAGTTGATACGCAGTATTTT. Its protein is CASSLGAEVDTQYF.

This clone was recorded many times. The J gene is TRBJ2-5, the V gene TRBV18; D gene unclear. This CDR3 is 11 amino acids long. Trimming stripped 4 bases from V and 2 bases from J, with 2 bases between. Germline V gene sequence: CDR1 KGHSH, CDR2 LQKENI. CDR3 bases: TGTGCCAGCTCACAGCAAGAGACCCAGTACTTC. Translation: CASSQQETQYF.

Relative to its sample, this clone is medium-sized. This chain joins TRBV3-1 and TRBJ1-2; TRBD1 agrees at 7 bases. Per the germline V gene, CDR1 is LGHDT and CDR2 is YNNKEL (reference sequence). The V gene end was trimmed by 1 base and the J gene end by 8 bases; junction bases not matched to a gene: 7. The CDR3 loop spans 14 amino acids. The CDR3 loop reads CASSQVEGAQGYTF. The DNA of the CDR3 is TGTGCCAGCAGCCAAGTTGAGGGGGCGCAGGGCTACACCTTC.

The rearrangement joins TRBV28 to TRBJ2-5, with 8 bases identical to TRBD2. CDR3 length: 14 residues. CDR1 is MDHEN and CDR2 is SYDVKM in the germline V gene. The V gene end was trimmed by 5 bases and the J gene end by 5 bases; junction bases not matched to a gene: 7. Here the CDR3 DNA reads TGTGCCAGCAGTACCCGGGGGGGCGGGGAGACCCAGTACTTC. Translated, it gives CASSTRGGGETQYF.

J is TRBJ2-1 and V is TRBV7-6; TRBD1 aligns across 8 bases. The V gene's germline CDR1 is SGHVS and CDR2 FNYEAQ. Losses at the gene ends were 4 bases for V and 6 bases for J; bases not matched to a gene: 8. The CDR3 contains 15 residues. The CDR3 protein is CASSWTGILGNEQFF. The DNA of the CDR3 is TGTGCCAGCAGCTGGACAGGGATCTTGGGCAATGAGCAGTTCTTC.

In its sample, this clone was seen many times. A junction boundary mismatches the germline segment, possibly from a read error. V usage is TRBV7-7 and J usage is TRBJ1-1; D is unclear. CDR3 size: 13 residues. Germline loops: CDR1 SSHAT, CDR2 FNYEAQ (reference sequence). For the CDR3, the DNA is TGTGCTAGCAGCTTAGGAGAGAACACTGAAGCTTTCTTT. Its translation: CASSLGENTEAFF.